The 28 T cell receptor beta chains below were found in one sample sequenced in a study of blood T cell repertoires in COVID-19. The data were produced by immunoSEQ multiplex PCR, yet TCRdb's version contains in-frame clones alone and is incomplete. Here the sample spans roughly 120,000 clones, approximately 85% being singletons. Sequencing was performed on peripheral blood. The receptors were sampled from a woman at least 80 years old with COVID-19, enrolled during active disease.

V and J are TRBV28 and TRBJ2-7; the match to TRBD2 covers 8 bases. The CDR3 runs to 14 residues. CDR1 MDHEN and CDR2 SYDVKM come from the germline V gene. Losses at the gene ends were 5 bases for V and 3 bases for J; bases not matched to a gene: 6. The DNA of the CDR3 is TGTGCCAGCAGTCCCCCGGGGGGGAACTACGAGCAGTACTTC. It encodes CASSPPGGNYEQYF.

The chain links TRBV1 to TRBJ2-1; the table assigns TRBD2, which was not confirmed against the DNA. TRBV1 is labeled a pseudogene. The CDR3 sequence is 18 residues long. The CDR3 spells CTSSQEITREGVRNEQFF. CDR3 nucleotides: TGCACCAGCAGCCAAGAGATCACGCGGGAGGGGGTGAGGAATGAGCAGTTCTTC.

The chain carries TRBV5-4 and TRBJ2-3; 12 positions agree with TRBD2. V shed 4 bases, J shed 5 bases, and the junction held 5 bases outside the gene matches. This CDR3 is 15 amino acids long. CDR1 is SGHNT, CDR2 YYREEE, per germline (reference sequence). CDR3 coding DNA: TGTGCCAGCAGCCACGGGACTAGCGGGTTAGATACGCAGTATTTT. This translates into CASSHGTSGLDTQYF.

This sequence joins TRBV28 and TRBJ2-7; TRBD2 matches at 14 bases. Germline CDR1 reads MDHEN; CDR2 reads SYDVKM. The CDR3 contains 14 residues. J lost 4 bases, V lost 7 bases, and 3 bases had no gene match. The CDR3 spells CASTGLAGGYEQYF. DNA for the CDR3: TGTGCCAGCACCGGACTAGCGGGAGGTTACGAGCAGTACTTC.

The chain recombines TRBV3-1 (or the pseudogene TRBV3-2) with TRBJ1-2; no firm D call. The CDR3 loop spans 14 amino acids. V was cut by 4 bases and J by 4 bases, with 13 bases left in between. Looked up from germline, CDR1 is LGHDT and CDR2 is YNNKEL (reference sequence). The CDR3 nucleotides read TGTGCCAGCAGCCGGTCGGGGTCGGGCTATGGCTACACCTTC. This translates into CASSRSGSGYGYTF.

The chain has TRBV11-2 and TRBJ2-6; D gene uncertain. The CDR3 extends over 17 amino acids. V dropped 3 bases and J dropped 2 bases, with 14 bases sitting between them. The germline CDR1 and CDR2 sequences are SGHAT and FQNNGV. In DNA form, the CDR3 reads TGTGCCAGCAGCTTTCCCAGTAACAGTCCTGGGGCCAACGTCCTGACTTTC. It translates to CASSFPSNSPGANVLTF.

This clone showed up just once. The V call is TRBV10-3, the J call TRBJ2-7; D perhaps matches TRBD1 (6 bases). The CDR3 runs 13 residues. CDR1 and CDR2 from the germline V gene are ENHRY and SYGVKD. V was shortened by 7 bases and J by 0 bases, with 10 bases between the two germline ends. CDR3 loop: CAITQGSSYEQYF. As DNA, the CDR3 is TGTGCCATCACCCAGGGGAGCTCCTACGAGCAGTACTTC.

V is TRBV7-9 and J is TRBJ2-1; D perhaps matches TRBD2 (6 bases). The CDR3 spans 15 residues. Looked up from germline, CDR1 is SEHNR and CDR2 is FQNEAQ (reference sequence). Between the trimmed V and J ends, which lost 2 bases and 7 bases, there was a span of 15 bases. CDR3 loop: CASSLTTGVYNEQFF. CDR3 in DNA: TGTGCCAGCAGCTTAACGACGGGAGTGTATAATGAGCAGTTCTTC.

The chain joins TRBV11-2 to TRBJ2-5; D is perhaps TRBD2 (6 bases). V dropped 4 bases and J dropped 5 bases, with 14 bases sitting between them. Per germline, CDR1 SGHAT and CDR2 FQNNGV. The CDR3 has 14 residues. CDR3: CASSSTGTPETQYF. The DNA for the CDR3 is TGTGCCAGCAGCTCCACCGGGACTCCGGAGACCCAGTACTTC.

The V call is TRBV12-3 or TRBV12-4, the J call TRBJ1-6; TRBD1 aligns across 8 bases. With V trimmed by 6 bases and J by 6 bases, 1 base remained unmatched. The CDR3 consists of 13 residues. This chain's CDR3 is CASSDRGNSPLHF. The DNA of the CDR3 is TGTGCCAGCAGCGACAGGGGTAATTCACCCCTCCACTTT.

The chain links TRBV19 to TRBJ2-7, with D tentatively TRBD2 (6 bases). The germline V gene encodes CDR1 LNHDA and CDR2 SQIVND (reference sequence). Trimming removed 2 bases from V and 2 bases from J, with 10 bases in between. The CDR3 spans 14 residues. The DNA of the CDR3 is TGTGCCAGTAGTATAACGGAGGGCCCCTACGAGCAGTACTTC. This translates into CASSITEGPYEQYF.

The CDR3 here is CASTRGLAHNEQFF. In DNA, the CDR3 is TGCGCCAGCACCCGAGGACTAGCCCACAATGAGCAGTTCTTC. The rearrangement uses TRBV5-1 and TRBJ2-1; 8 bases are a match to TRBD2. V was pared by 6 bases and J by 5 bases, with 7 bases of the junction left unmatched. The CDR3 is 14 amino acids. Germline V CDR1 and CDR2: SGHRS, YFSETQ.

CDR3 protein: CASSLLESSYNSPLHF. DNA of the CDR3: TGCGCCAGCAGCTTGCTGGAGAGCTCCTATAATTCACCCCTCCACTTT. V usage is TRBV5-1 and J usage is TRBJ1-6; D is ambiguous. The V gene lost 1 base and the J gene lost 0 bases, with 8 bases spanning the gap. The CDR3 loop spans 16 amino acids. Germline loops: CDR1 SGHRS, CDR2 YFSETQ.

V and J are TRBV3-1 (or the pseudogene TRBV3-2) and TRBJ2-1; 7 nucleotides agree with TRBD1. The CDR3 length is 13 residues. J gave up 7 bases and V 3 bases, and 3 bases lay outside the gene matches. Germline V CDR1 and CDR2: LGHDT, YNNKEL (reference sequence). For the CDR3, the DNA is TGTGCCAGCAGCCAGACAGGGCCGAATGAGCAGTTCTTC. Residues: CASSQTGPNEQFF.

This chain links TRBV6-5 with TRBJ2-1, with 7 bases fitting TRBD2. V shed 4 bases and J 9 bases; nucleotides not matched to a gene: 6. The CDR3 is made up of 13 amino acids. Germline V gene sequence: CDR1 MNHEY, CDR2 SVGAGI. The CDR3, as DNA: TGTGCCAGCAGTTCCGGGACTACGTTTGAGCAGTTCTTC. Amino acids: CASSSGTTFEQFF.

The chain carries TRBV15 and TRBJ1-1; D remains ambiguous. The CDR3 loop spans 13 amino acids. With 7 bases removed from V and 1 base from J, the gap between germline ends came to 10 bases. CDR1 and CDR2 from the germline V gene are LNHNV and YYDKDF (reference sequence). DNA of the CDR3: TGTGCCACCACCACTTCTGAGAACACTGAAGCTTTCTTT. It is translated as CATTTSENTEAFF.

The J gene is TRBJ2-1, the V gene TRBV4-2, with 9 bases identical to TRBD2. CDR3 length equals 16 residues. Germline CDR1 and CDR2: LGHNA and YNFKEQ. Losses at the gene ends were 1 base for V and 10 bases for J; bases not matched to a gene: 11. CDR3 nucleotide sequence: TGTGCCAGCAGCCAAGGCCAAGGCGGGAGGGCCGGGGAGCAGTTCTTC. Amino acids: CASSQGQGGRAGEQFF.

This chain connects TRBV3-1 (or the pseudogene TRBV3-2) to TRBJ2-1; D gene unclear. This CDR3 is built from 12 residues. Trimming took off 1 base at V and 8 bases at J, with 6 bases between the two ends. CDR1 is LGHDT and CDR2 is YNNKEL in the germline V gene (reference sequence). Here the CDR3 reads CASSQGGHEQFF. The CDR3 DNA reads TGTGCCAGCAGCCAAGGAGGCCATGAGCAGTTCTTC.

The rearrangement links TRBV28 to TRBJ1-1; possible D gene TRBD1, 5 bases. The CDR3 extends over 13 amino acids. Germline V gene sequence: CDR1 MDHEN, CDR2 SYDVKM. V was trimmed by 6 bases and J by 5 bases, leaving 13 bases between them. The CDR3 protein is CASSDRDSTEAFF. The CDR3 DNA reads TGTGCCAGCAGCGACCGGGACTCGACTGAAGCTTTCTTT.

This clone is a singleton in its sample. V usage is TRBV5-1 and J usage is TRBJ1-5; possibly TRBD1 for D (6 bases). V was cut by 5 bases and J by 0 bases, with 12 bases left in between. Germline CDR1 is SGHRS and CDR2 is YFSETQ. CDR3 length: 15 residues. In nucleotides, the CDR3 is TGCGCCAGCAGGGGAGGGGGTGATAGCAATCAGCCCCAGCATTTT. It yields the protein CASRGGGDSNQPQHF.

The sample holds a few counts of this clone. The chain recombines TRBV4-2 with TRBJ1-2; 7 bases agree with TRBD1. The CDR3 spans 17 residues. Germline V gene data show CDR1 as LGHNA and CDR2 as YNFKEQ. V lost 0 bases and J lost 0; bases outside the gene matches: 7. This chain's CDR3 is CASSQDLQGKTNYGYTF. CDR3 DNA sequence: TGTGCCAGCAGCCAAGATCTACAGGGGAAAACTAACTATGGCTACACCTTC.

V and J are TRBV11-2 and TRBJ1-4; unclear D gene. Per the germline V gene, CDR1 is SGHAT and CDR2 is FQNNGV. V lost 5 bases to trimming and J lost 2 bases, with 6 bases between them. The CDR3 extends over 13 amino acids. CDR3 DNA: TGTGCCAGCAGCCTAAAGACTAATGAAAAACTGTTTTTT. Translated, it gives CASSLKTNEKLFF.

V usage is TRBV9 and J usage is TRBJ1-5, with D tentatively TRBD1 (6 bases). CDR1 is SGDLS and CDR2 is YYNGEE in the germline V gene. V was shortened by 4 bases and J by 3 bases, with 14 bases between the two germline ends. The CDR3 loop spans 15 amino acids. CDR3 protein: CASSSTGQLNQPQHF. The CDR3 bases are TGTGCCAGCAGCTCAACAGGACAGCTCAATCAGCCCCAGCATTTT.

The J gene is TRBJ1-6, the V gene TRBV28; weak D call: TRBD1 (5 bases). The CDR3 spans 13 residues. Germline V lookup: CDR1 MDHEN, CDR2 SYDVKM. V shed 7 bases and J shed 6 bases, with 10 bases lying between them. The chain's CDR3 is CASNGGGNSPLHF. The CDR3 coding sequence is TGTGCCAGCAACGGGGGGGGTAATTCACCCCTCCACTTT.

V and J are TRBV11-2 and TRBJ1-1; 7 bases match TRBD1. The germline V gene encodes CDR1 SGHAT and CDR2 FQNNGV. After removal of 1 base from V and 4 bases from J, the junction contained 6 bases not matched to a gene. The CDR3 length is 15 residues. The CDR3 nucleotides are TGTGCCAGCAGCTTAGCTACAGGGGACGCCACTGAAGCTTTCTTT. Its translation: CASSLATGDATEAFF.

The gene calls are TRBV14 and TRBJ2-5; tentative D call: TRBD1 (5 bases). Germline V gene sequence: CDR1 SGHDN, CDR2 FVKESK. The ends were cut back, 0 bases at V and 5 bases at J, with 10 bases in the middle. The CDR3 has 14 residues. This CDR3 reads CASSQDGKGETQYF. The CDR3 DNA reads TGTGCCAGCAGCCAAGATGGGAAGGGGGAGACCCAGTACTTC.

This clone was counted a few times. The CDR3 reads CASSLVSTSTEAFF. CDR3 bases: TGTGCCAGCAGTTTAGTCTCCACGAGCACTGAAGCTTTCTTT. The J gene is TRBJ1-1, the V gene TRBV28; D is unclear. CDR3 size: 14 residues. Deletions cut 2 bases from V and 4 bases from J, with 11 bases between. Germline V lookup: CDR1 MDHEN, CDR2 SYDVKM.

CDR3 sequence (DNA): TGTGCCACCAGTGATCCCGACTGGCGGGAGGGCACAGATACGCAGTATTTT. Translation gives CATSDPDWREGTDTQYF. The chain links TRBV24-1 to TRBJ2-3; TRBD2 aligns across 8 bases. CDR1 is KGHDR and CDR2 is SFDVKD in the germline V gene. Unmatched junction bases numbered 8, after V lost 3 bases and J lost 1 base. The CDR3 is 17 amino acids.